The 17 T cell receptor beta chains below all came from one sample that was sequenced in a study of blood T cells in healthy people across ages (dated by TCRdb to between 2014 and 2017). The protocol used for the library was 5' RACE. Instrument on record: Illumina HiSeq 2500. The second PCR ran for about 6 to 11 cycles and used a J-beta primer mix along with a sample-barcoded 5' primer. The raw public data were reprocessed by TCRdb itself: fastp quality trimming at Q25, MiXCR clonotype calling, in-frame beta chains only. CDR3 protein duplicates are merged, each entry listing the most common genes and DNA. The sample yields some 800,000 distinct CDR3 sequences; around 25% were counted once. The leading ten clones occupy approximately 3.7% of the sample. This same sample was also taken into another study, of T cells of mothers and their children.

Sequenced material: blood. These receptors were taken from a boy between 10 and 17 years old in good health.

This clonotype was detected a few times. The chain employs TRBV7-9 and TRBJ2-1, with D unclear. Germline CDR1 SEHNR, CDR2 FQNEAQ (reference sequence). This CDR3 comprises 12 residues. The V gene lost 4 bases and the J gene lost 3 bases, with 4 bases spanning the gap. The CDR3 bases are TGTGCCAGCAGCTCCAACTACAATGAGCAGTTCTTC. Its protein product is CASSSNYNEQFF. Full variable domain (missing parts from reference TRBV7-9 and TRBJ2-1): DTGVSQNPRHKITKRGQNVTFRCDPISEHNRLYWYRQTLGQGPEFLTYFQNEAQLEKSRLLSDRFSAERPKGSFSTLEIQRTEQGDSAMYLCASSSNYNEQFFGPGTRLTVL.

The genes are TRBV7-3 and TRBJ1-3; weak D call: TRBD1 (5 bases). V was clipped by 0 bases and J by 0 bases, with 9 bases between them. This CDR3 contains 16 residues. Per germline, CDR1 SGHTA and CDR2 FQGTGA. CDR3 amino acids: CASSLTGASSGNTIYF. DNA for the CDR3: TGTGCCAGCAGCTTAACCGGGGCCTCCTCTGGAAACACCATATATTTT. Combining the CDR3 with reference TRBV7-3 and TRBJ1-3 gives the whole variable domain GAGVSQTPSNKVTEKGKYVELRCDPISGHTALYWYRQSLGQGPEFLIYFQGTGAADDSGLPNDRFFAVRPEGSVSTLKIQRTERGDSAVYLCASSLTGASSGNTIYFGEGSWLTVV.

The J gene is TRBJ1-4, the V gene TRBV20-1, with D possibly being TRBD1 (6 bases). V lost 6 bases and J 0 bases, leaving 14 bases between the germline ends. This CDR3 spans 15 amino acids. Germline-derived CDR1 and CDR2 are DFQATT and SNEGSKA (reference sequence). Here the CDR3 reads CSAAEGGATNEKLFF. DNA of the CDR3: TGCAGTGCGGCGGAGGGGGGAGCAACTAATGAAAAACTGTTTTTT.

CDR3 protein: CASSPTIGGSQGRDNTEAFF. The DNA for the CDR3 is TGTGCCAGCAGCCCAACAATTGGGGGGTCCCAGGGACGAGACAACACTGAAGCTTTCTTT. This chain links TRBV5-6 with TRBJ1-1; the D gene is possibly TRBD1 (5 bases). V was cut by 4 bases and J by 2 bases, with 30 bases left in between. CDR1 is SGHDT and CDR2 is YYEEEE in the germline V gene. This CDR3 comprises 20 residues.

The chain carries TRBV4-1 and TRBJ1-6; the match to TRBD1 covers 9 bases. Losses at the gene ends were 3 bases for V and 9 bases for J; bases not matched to a gene: 6. CDR1 is MGHRA and CDR2 is YSYEKL in the germline V gene. There are 15 residues in the CDR3. CDR3 in amino acids: CASSQVDRGSSPLHF. In nucleotides, the CDR3 is TGCGCCAGCAGCCAGGTGGACAGGGGAAGTTCACCCCTCCACTTT.

Here the CDR3 DNA reads TGCGCCAGCAGCTTGGACCCTGGGGATGGGCAGTACTTC. Translated, it gives CASSLDPGDGQYF. J is TRBJ2-7 and V is TRBV5-1, with D hard to call. V lost 0 bases and J 9 bases, leaving 13 bases between the germline ends. The germline CDR1 and CDR2 sequences are SGHRS and YFSETQ. The CDR3 consists of 13 residues. The full variable domain, in which reference TRBV5-1 and TRBJ2-7 provide the parts outside the CDR3, is KAGVTQTPRYLIKTRGQQVTLSCSPISGHRSVSWYQQTPGQGLQFLFEYFSETQRNKGNFPGRFSGRQFSNSRSEMNVSTLELGDSALYLCASSLDPGDGQYFGPGTRLTVT.

V and J are TRBV12-3 or TRBV12-4 and TRBJ2-5, with a possible D match to TRBD2 (5 bases). CDR3 length equals 15 residues. The ends were cut back, 2 bases at V and 11 bases at J, with 21 bases in the middle. This CDR3 reads CASSLISAGKLFQYF. DNA of the CDR3: TGTGCCAGCAGTTTAATTTCGGCCGGGAAACTTTTTCAGTACTTC.

The V call is TRBV12-3 or TRBV12-4, the J call TRBJ2-2, with D perhaps TRBD1 (5 bases). V was clipped by 3 bases and J by 7 bases, with 15 bases between them. The CDR3 consists of 15 residues. The CDR3 DNA reads TGTGCCAGCAGTTTTTCGGACACTATGAGCGGGGAGCTGTTTTTT. Amino acid sequence: CASSFSDTMSGELFF.

This clonotype came up a few times. An end of the junction differs from the germline gene, which may be a read error. The rearrangement uses TRBV30 and TRBJ2-5; D remains ambiguous. Germline CDR1 is GTSNPN and CDR2 is SVGIG (reference sequence). The CDR3 contains 15 residues. CDR3: CAWSVMGGNSRTQYF. In DNA form, the CDR3 reads TGTGCCTGGAGTGTAATGGGCGGAAACTCTCGGACCCAATACTTC.

This clonotype was seen more than once but under ten times. This chain links TRBV5-1 with TRBJ1-1; tentative D call: TRBD1 (6 bases). V was cut by 3 bases and J by 4 bases, with 13 bases left in between. CDR1 and CDR2 (germline): SGHRS, YFSETQ. The length of the CDR3 is 14 residues. CDR3 nucleotides: TGCGCCAGCAGCTCCGGGACACTTCTCACTGAAGCTTTCTTT. This gives the protein CASSSGTLLTEAFF.

The chain carries TRBV15 and TRBJ2-1; weak D call: TRBD1 (6 bases). The J call may be wrong; the DNA end is better matched by TRBJ2-7. Germline V gives CDR1 LNHNV, CDR2 YYDKDF (reference sequence). This CDR3 spans 14 amino acids. The CDR3 DNA reads TGTGCCACCAGCAGAGATGAAGGGGGCTACGAGCAGTACTTC. This translates into CATSRDEGGYEQYF.

This clonotype came up a few times. V gene TRBV13 combines with J gene TRBJ2-5; unclear D gene. CDR3 length: 17 residues. Deletions cut 0 bases from V and 7 bases from J, with 21 bases between. CDR1 is PRHDT and CDR2 is FYEKMQ in the germline V gene (reference sequence). Written as DNA, the CDR3 is TGTGCCAGCAGCTTAGGGCTCGGGTCTAACTGGGAAGGGACCCAGTACTTC. Protein product: CASSLGLGSNWEGTQYF.

The sample holds a few counts of this clonotype. The CDR3, as DNA: TGCAGCGTTGATCGGGGGGCCTATGGCTACACCTTC. This gives the protein CSVDRGAYGYTF. V gene TRBV29-1 combines with J gene TRBJ1-2, with TRBD1 as a possible D gene (6 bases). The CDR3 totals 12 residues. The V gene lost 3 bases and the J gene lost 4 bases, with 9 bases spanning the gap. The V gene's germline CDR1 is SQVTM and CDR2 ANQGSEA. Looking up the rest from reference TRBV29-1 and TRBJ1-2 gives the full variable domain: SAVISQKPSRDICQRGTSLTIQCQVDSQVTMMFWYRQQPGQSLTLIATANQGSEATYESGFVIDKFPISRPNLTFSTLTVSNMSPEDSSIYLCSVDRGAYGYTFGSGTRLTVV.

The rearrangement joins TRBV5-4 to TRBJ2-5; tentatively, D is TRBD1 or TRBD2 (5 bases each). V lost 2 bases and J 5 bases, leaving 10 bases between the germline ends. The CDR3 spans 13 residues. Germline CDR1 is SGHNT and CDR2 is YYREEE (reference sequence). The CDR3 region is CASSFGTSETQYF. CDR3 nucleotides: TGTGCCAGCAGCTTCGGGACGTCTGAGACCCAGTACTTC.

The rearrangement uses TRBV30 and TRBJ1-1; a possible D gene is TRBD1 (6 bases). Trimming stripped 1 base from V and 4 bases from J, with 16 bases between. Germline V CDR1 and CDR2: GTSNPN, SVGIG (reference sequence). This CDR3 spans 15 amino acids. CDR3 nucleotide sequence: TGTGCCTGGAGTGCCACACACAGGGCTGGCACTGAAGCTTTCTTT. Amino acids: CAWSATHRAGTEAFF.

This CDR3 is CSTSSGRPQETQYF. The CDR3, as DNA: TGCAGTACCTCTAGCGGGAGGCCCCAAGAGACCCAGTACTTC. The rearrangement links TRBV20-1 to TRBJ2-5; 11 bases map to TRBD2. Germline assignment: CDR1 DFQATT and CDR2 SNEGSKA (reference sequence). With 8 bases clipped from V and 1 base from J, the junction kept 6 bases outside the gene matches. The CDR3 is 14 amino acids.

The V gene is TRBV7-9, the J gene TRBJ2-5; TRBD1 aligns across 10 bases. The DNA matches TRBJ2-1 better at its end, which makes the J call doubtful. Germline V gene lookup returns CDR1 SEHNR and CDR2 FQNEAQ (reference sequence). This CDR3 is 15 amino acids long. Here the CDR3 DNA reads TGTGCCAGCAGCCCCAGGACAGGGGGGTACAATGAGCAGTTCTTC. Amino acids: CASSPRTGGYNEQFF.